The 14 T cell receptor beta chains below were found in one sample sequenced in a study of cytomegalovirus exposure and HLA in healthy donors. Libraries were prepared by immunoSEQ multiplex PCR; TCRdb keeps only in-frame clonotypes and omits some of them. The sample comprises 85,000 to 130,000 clones, about 88% of which are singletons, and about 1.8% rests with the top ten. Sequencing was done on a sample of PBMCs. These receptors came from a woman aged 18 to 35 in good health and CMV-seropositive.

The rearrangement joins TRBV28 to TRBJ1-5, with TRBD1 matching over 9 bases. Germline V CDR1 and CDR2: MDHEN, SYDVKM. The CDR3 extends over 15 amino acids. The V and J ends lost 5 bases and 7 bases, in that order; junction bases with no gene match: 9. CDR3 sequence: CASSDVGDRAQPQHF. CDR3 bases: TGTGCCAGCAGTGATGTAGGGGACAGGGCCCAGCCCCAGCATTTT.

CDR3 amino acids: CASSSGGGNNQPQHF. The CDR3 DNA follows: TGTGCCAGCAGTTCAGGCGGCGGGAACAATCAGCCCCAGCATTTT. This sequence joins TRBV6-5 and TRBJ1-5, with D unclear. Per germline, CDR1 MNHEY and CDR2 SVGAGI. The CDR3 consists of 15 residues. Deletions cut 4 bases from V and 3 bases from J, with 13 bases between.

This rearrangement joins TRBV19 to TRBJ1-2, with D perhaps matching TRBD1 (5 bases). Trimming cost V 8 bases and J 6 bases, with 13 bases left between them. The length of the CDR3 is 12 residues. Germline V gives CDR1 LNHDA, CDR2 SQIVND (reference sequence). DNA of the CDR3: TGTGCCAGTTCCCTGACAGTGAATGGCTACACCTTC. This encodes CASSLTVNGYTF.

This clone was recorded a few times. V and J are TRBV19 and TRBJ2-7, with TRBD1 matching 8 bases. Germline V gene lookup returns CDR1 LNHDA and CDR2 SQIVND (reference sequence). This CDR3 comprises 18 residues. V dropped 4 bases and J dropped 0; count of bases not matched to a gene: 14. CDR3 sequence: CASSSSDPDRDVSYEQYV. The CDR3 coding sequence is TGTGCCAGTAGTAGCTCGGACCCGGACAGGGACGTCTCCTACGAGCAGTACGTC.

The V call is TRBV27, the J call TRBJ2-1; 10 bases match TRBD1. Trimming cost V 1 base and J 1 base; bases outside gene matches: 7. CDR3 length equals 18 residues. In germline, CDR1 is MNHEY, CDR2 SMNVEV (reference sequence). CDR3 amino acids: CASSLWVDRGQSYNEQFF. The CDR3 coding sequence is TGTGCCAGCAGTTTATGGGTAGACAGGGGGCAATCCTACAATGAGCAGTTCTTC.

This sequence joins TRBV6-1 and TRBJ2-7; 9 nucleotides align to TRBD1. This CDR3 spans 17 amino acids. The J segment lost 6 bases and the V segment lost 2 bases, leaving 14 bases of the junction unmatched. CDR1 MNHNS and CDR2 SASEGT come from the germline V gene. Written as DNA, the CDR3 is TGTGCCAGCAGTGAATTGTTAGGGACAGGGTCGGGAGGCGAGCAGTACGTC. Translating it yields CASSELLGTGSGGEQYV.

The rearrangement joins TRBV5-6 to TRBJ2-7; 9 bases are a match to TRBD2. This CDR3 has 13 amino acids. The V gene's germline CDR1 is SGHDT and CDR2 YYEEEE. The DNA of the CDR3 is TGTGCCAGCACCCCGGGAAGCGGGGGGACCTGGAACGTC. It yields the protein CASTPGSGGTWNV.

This chain connects TRBV7-9 to TRBJ2-1; a weak D match, TRBD1 (6 bases). The CDR3 consists of 14 residues. The V end was cut by 5 bases, the J end by 1 base, with 9 bases between. Germline CDR1 reads SEHNR; CDR2 reads FQNEAQ (reference sequence). The CDR3 DNA reads TGTGCCAGCAGCCGGGACATGTCCTACAATGAGCAGTTCTTC. Translation: CASSRDMSYNEQFF.

The chain uses TRBV27 and TRBJ2-3; D is perhaps TRBD2 (6 bases). The V gene's germline CDR1 is MNHEY and CDR2 SMNVEV (reference sequence). The V end lost 8 bases, the J end lost 0 bases, and 12 bases lay between the germline ends. CDR3 length: 14 amino acids. CDR3 in DNA: TGTGCCAGCCATTCTAGCGTTAGCACAGATACGCAGTATTTT. Encoded protein: CASHSSVSTDTQYF.

The chain employs TRBV5-6 and TRBJ2-6; D might be TRBD1 (6 bases). Per germline, CDR1 SGHDT and CDR2 YYEEEE. V was shortened by 1 base and J by 1 base, with 15 bases between the two germline ends. This CDR3 has 18 residues. CDR3 sequence: CASSLWGLLSSGANVLTF. In DNA, the CDR3 is TGTGCCAGCAGCTTGTGGGGGCTTCTGAGTTCTGGGGCCAACGTCCTGACTTTC.

This sequence joins TRBV11-2 and TRBJ2-2, with a tentative D call TRBD2 (6 bases). The V end lost 4 bases, the J end lost 8 bases, and 11 bases lay between the germline ends. In germline, CDR1 is SGHAT, CDR2 FQNNGV. The CDR3 is 13 amino acids. CDR3 region: CASSSRRVGELFF. Here the CDR3 DNA reads TGTGCCAGCAGCTCCCGGAGGGTAGGGGAGCTGTTTTTT.

This clone was found once. The genes are TRBV2 and TRBJ2-3; 8 bases fit TRBD2. CDR3 length equals 14 residues. V lost 8 bases to trimming and J lost 5 bases; unmatched junction nucleotides: 9. The germline V gene encodes CDR1 SNHLY and CDR2 FYNNEI. The CDR3 DNA is TGTGCCAGCGGGCGGGGGGTCTTCGAAGATACGCAGTATTTT. Its translation: CASGRGVFEDTQYF.

The V gene is TRBV6-1, the J gene TRBJ2-3; D unclear. Trimming took 6 bases from V and 3 from J, leaving 7 bases between them. Germline CDR1 and CDR2: MNHNS and SASEGT. This CDR3 region has 12 residues. In DNA, the CDR3 is TGTGCCAGCAGGGGCTTAACAGATACGCAGTATTTT. It encodes CASRGLTDTQYF.

The chain has TRBV28 and TRBJ1-5; unclear D gene. V gave up 1 base and J gave up 11 bases, with 18 bases separating them. CDR1 MDHEN and CDR2 SYDVKM come from the germline V gene. The CDR3 is 15 amino acids. In DNA, the CDR3 is TGTGCCAGCAGTTTATTAAGAGGGTACCGCGGGGCCCAGCATTTT. It encodes CASSLLRGYRGAQHF.